Sequencing of this TCR beta chain was carried out in a study of T-cell reconstitution after alpha-beta-depleted transplantation in children. It was with unique molecular identifiers that the TCRbeta library was prepared. Each CDR3 protein gets one entry after TCRdb re-called the PCR reads with MiXCR. The profile shows hundreds of thousands of distinct CDR3 sequences, 10% to 15% of them singletons. Germline V lookup: CDR1 SQVTM, CDR2 ANQGSEA. Trimming stripped 5 bases from V and 7 bases from J, with 17 bases between. CDR3 length: 13 amino acids. This clonotype was observed a few times. Its antigen is currently unknown. Overall study findings and caveats: One year after transplant, T-cell counts and diversity came mostly from newly produced T cells. By about two months after transplant, alpha-beta T cells reportedly arose from several hundred graft clones that had expanded. Surviving recipient T cells and intrathymic progenitors accounted for some patients' high TCRbeta diversity at day 60.

This clonotype originated in a male patient between 5 and 17 years old who had a stem cell transplant for acute myeloid leukemia, so the T cells may come from the graft donor. The input for sequencing was PBMCs, mostly from graft donor cells, taken 360 days after TCRalphabeta/CD19-depleted stem cell transplant. This chain links TRBV29-1 with TRBJ1-1, with a tentative D call TRBD1 (6 bases). The chain's CDR3 is CSVHRDANNEAFF. The CDR3 nucleotides are TGCAGCGTTCACAGGGACGCGAATAATGAAGCTTTCTTT.